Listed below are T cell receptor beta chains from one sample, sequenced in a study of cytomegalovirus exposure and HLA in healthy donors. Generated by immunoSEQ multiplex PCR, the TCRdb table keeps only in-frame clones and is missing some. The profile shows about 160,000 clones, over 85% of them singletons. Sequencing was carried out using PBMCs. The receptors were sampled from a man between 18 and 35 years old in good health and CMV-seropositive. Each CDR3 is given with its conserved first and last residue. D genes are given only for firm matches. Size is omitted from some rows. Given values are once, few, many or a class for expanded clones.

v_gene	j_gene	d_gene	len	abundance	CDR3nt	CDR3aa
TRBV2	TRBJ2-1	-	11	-	TGTGCCAGCACTTCGTACAATGAGCAGTTCTTC	CASTSYNEQFF
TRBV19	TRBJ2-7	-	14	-	TGTGCCAGTAGTATCTCGGGGGAGTCCTACGAGCAGTACTTC	CASSISGESYEQYF
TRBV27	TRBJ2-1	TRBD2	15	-	TGTGCCAGCAGTTTATTATCGGGAGGGATCGATGAGCAGTTCTTC	CASSLLSGGIDEQFF
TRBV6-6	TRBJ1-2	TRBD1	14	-	TGTGCCAGCAGCCATCGACAGGGGGCGTATGGCTACACCTTC	CASSHRQGAYGYTF
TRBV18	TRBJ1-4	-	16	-	TGTGCCAGCTCAACAGGTACAGGGCTGGGGAATGAAAAACTGTTTTTT	CASSTGTGLGNEKLFF
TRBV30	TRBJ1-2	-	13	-	TGTGCCTGGAGTGCAGGGTCCTACTATGGCTACACCTTC	CAWSAGSYYGYTF
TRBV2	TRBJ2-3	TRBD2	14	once	TGTGCCACTAGCGGGAGGAGGGTTTTTGATACGCAGTATTTT	CATSGRRVFDTQYF
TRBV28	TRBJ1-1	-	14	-	TGTGCCAGCCGATTGGCCGATGAGAACACTGAAGCTTTCTTT	CASRLADENTEAFF
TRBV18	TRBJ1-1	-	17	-	TGTGCCAGCTCACCACGGGGCACACCGGACATGAACACTGAAGCTTTCTTT	CASSPRGTPDMNTEAFF
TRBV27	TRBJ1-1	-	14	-	TGTGCCAGCAGTTTATCCTTAATGGGCCCTGAAGCTTTCTTT	CASSLSLMGPEAFF
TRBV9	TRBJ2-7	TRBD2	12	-	TGTGCCAGCAGCGTAGGGGAGGGGGAGCAGTACTTC	CASSVGEGEQYF
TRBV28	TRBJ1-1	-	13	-	TGTGCCACCTTCTGGGGGCGAACGGCTGAAGCTTTCTTT	CATFWGRTAEAFF
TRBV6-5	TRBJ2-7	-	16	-	TGTGCCAGCAGTTACTCGATCCGGGGAAACTCCTACGAGCAGTACTTC	CASSYSIRGNSYEQYF
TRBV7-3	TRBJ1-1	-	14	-	TGTGCCAGCAGCCTCGGACAGATGAACACTGAAGCTTTCTTT	CASSLGQMNTEAFF
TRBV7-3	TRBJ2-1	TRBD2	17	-	TGTGCCAGCAGCCCCTCCTTAGCGGGAGGGCCATACAATGAGCAGTTCTTC	CASSPSLAGGPYNEQFF
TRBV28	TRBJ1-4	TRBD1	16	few	TGTGCCAGCAGTTTCGGACAGGCACTTACTAATGAAAAACTGTTTTTT	CASSFGQALTNEKLFF
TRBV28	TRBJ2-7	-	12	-	TGTGCCAGCAGCCCCAGGGTGGCCGAGCAGTACTTC	CASSPRVAEQYF
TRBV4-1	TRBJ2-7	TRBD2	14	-	TGCGCCAGCAGCCTGGGACTAGTATCCTACGAGCAGTACTTC	CASSLGLVSYEQYF
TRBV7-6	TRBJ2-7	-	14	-	TGTGCCAGCAGCTTAGGACAGTCACGCTACGAGCAGTACTTC	CASSLGQSRYEQYF
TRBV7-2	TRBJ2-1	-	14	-	TGTGCCAGCAGCTCCCAGGTGGCCTACAATGAGCAGTTCTTC	CASSSQVAYNEQFF
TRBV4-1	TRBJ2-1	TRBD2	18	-	TGCGCCAGCAGCCACCCCGGGACTAGCGGGAAGTTGCGGAATGAGCAGTTCTTC	CASSHPGTSGKLRNEQFF
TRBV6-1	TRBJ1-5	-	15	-	TGTGCCAGCAGTGAAGCGCTGGGGGCCGATCAGCCCCAGCATTTT	CASSEALGADQPQHF
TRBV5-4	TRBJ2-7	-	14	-	TGTGCCAGCAGCGCCAGGGAAAGCTCCTACGAGCAGTACTTC	CASSARESSYEQYF
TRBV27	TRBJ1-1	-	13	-	TGTGCCACCCGGGGACAACTCGGGTCTGAAGCTTTCTTT	CATRGQLGSEAFF
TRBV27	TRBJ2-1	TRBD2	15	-	TGTGCCAGCAGTTTGACTAGCGGGAGGGCCGATGAGCAGTTCTTC	CASSLTSGRADEQFF
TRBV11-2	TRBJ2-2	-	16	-	TGTGCCAGCAGCTTACGGAGGGAGCGGAATACCGGGGAGCTGTTTTTT	CASSLRRERNTGELFF
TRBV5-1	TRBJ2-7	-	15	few	TGCGCCAGCAGCTTGGGGGTTGGACTGCTCTACGAGCAGTACTTC	CASSLGVGLLYEQYF
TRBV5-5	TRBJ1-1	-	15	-	TGTGCCAGCAGCTTGGCCGCAGGGGCGTACACTGAAGCTTTCTTT	CASSLAAGAYTEAFF
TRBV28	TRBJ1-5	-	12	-	TGTGCCAGCAGTTTGGAGGATCAGCCCCAGCATTTT	CASSLEDQPQHF
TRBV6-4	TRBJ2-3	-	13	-	TGTGCCAGCAGTGACTTTACCGGGGATACGCAGTATTTT	CASSDFTGDTQYF
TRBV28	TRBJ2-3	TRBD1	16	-	TGTGCCAGCCGGTCCTTATACAGGGGACCGGACGGTACGCAGTATTTT	CASRSLYRGPDGTQYF
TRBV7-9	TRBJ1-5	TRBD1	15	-	TGTGCCAGCAGCTTTGACAGGGTTCCCAATCAGCCCCAGCATTTT	CASSFDRVPNQPQHF
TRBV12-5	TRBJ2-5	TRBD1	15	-	TGTGCTAGTGGTCTTGGACAGGGTACGGTGGAGACCCAGTACTTC	CASGLGQGTVETQYF
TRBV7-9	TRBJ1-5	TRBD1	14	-	TGTGCCAGCAGCCGGGGACAGGGTAGTCAGCCCCAGCATTTT	CASSRGQGSQPQHF
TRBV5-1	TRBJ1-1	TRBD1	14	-	TGCGCCAGCAGCGCGACAGGGGGACGGACTGAAGCTTTCTTT	CASSATGGRTEAFF
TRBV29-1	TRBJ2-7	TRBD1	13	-	TGCAGCGTTGAAGTGGCAGGGGGCTACGAGCAGTACTTC	CSVEVAGGYEQYF
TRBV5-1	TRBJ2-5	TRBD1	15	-	TGCGCCAGCAGCTCAGGGACAGGGAGGCAAGAGACCCAGTACTTC	CASSSGTGRQETQYF
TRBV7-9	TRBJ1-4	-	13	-	TGTGCCAGCAGCCCGCAGGGTAATGAAAAACTGTTTTTT	CASSPQGNEKLFF